The clone carrying this T cell receptor beta chain was found once. This CDR3 is 14 amino acids long. V lost 0 bases, J lost 7 bases, and 12 bases lay in between. Germline-derived CDR1 and CDR2 are MNHEY and SVGEGT. This record comes from a study of control samples from healthy donors and cancer patients. Data came from immunoSEQ multiplex PCR; TCRdb stores just in-frame clones and leaves some out. The profile covers about 130,000 clones, with roughly 87% appearing a single time and 1.5% to 2% taken by the ten largest. Sequencing used blood. V is TRBV6-2 or TRBV6-3 and J is TRBJ2-5, with a possible D match to TRBD2 (6 bases). This receptor was obtained from a young man in good health. CDR3 sequence reads: CASSYSGGRGTQYF. CDR3 DNA sequence: TGTGCCAGCAGTTACTCCGGGGGAAGGGGGACCCAGTACTTC.